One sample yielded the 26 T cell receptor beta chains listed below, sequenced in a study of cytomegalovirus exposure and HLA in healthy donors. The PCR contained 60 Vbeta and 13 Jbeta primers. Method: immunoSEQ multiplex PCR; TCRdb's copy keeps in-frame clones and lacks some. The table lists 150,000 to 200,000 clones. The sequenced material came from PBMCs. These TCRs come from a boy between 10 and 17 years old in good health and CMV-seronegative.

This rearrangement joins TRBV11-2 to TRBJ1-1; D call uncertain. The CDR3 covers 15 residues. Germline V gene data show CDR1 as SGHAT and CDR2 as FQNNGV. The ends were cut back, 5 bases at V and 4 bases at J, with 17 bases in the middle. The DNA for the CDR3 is TGTGCCAGCAGCACACTACGAGGGAAGGTCACTGAAGCTTTCTTT. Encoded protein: CASSTLRGKVTEAFF.

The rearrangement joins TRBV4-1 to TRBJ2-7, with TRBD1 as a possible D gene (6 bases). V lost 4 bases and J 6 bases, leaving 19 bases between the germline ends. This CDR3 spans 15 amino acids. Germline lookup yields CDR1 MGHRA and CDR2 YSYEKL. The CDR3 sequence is CASSRLRDTLSEQYF. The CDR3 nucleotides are TGCGCCAGCAGCCGGCTCCGGGACACACTGTCCGAGCAGTACTTC.

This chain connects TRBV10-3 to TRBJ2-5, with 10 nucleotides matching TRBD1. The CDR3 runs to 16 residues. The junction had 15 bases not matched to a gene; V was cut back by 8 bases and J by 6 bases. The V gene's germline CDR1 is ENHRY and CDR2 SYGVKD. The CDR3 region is CAILGETGTGDKTQYF. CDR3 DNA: TGTGCCATCCTTGGGGAGACCGGGACAGGGGACAAGACCCAGTACTTC.

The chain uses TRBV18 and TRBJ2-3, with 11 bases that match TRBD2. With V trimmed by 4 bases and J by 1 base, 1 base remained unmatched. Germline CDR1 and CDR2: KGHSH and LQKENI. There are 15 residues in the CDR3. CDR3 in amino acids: CASSLGLAGTDTQYF. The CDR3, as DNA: TGTGCCAGCTCACTGGGACTAGCGGGCACAGATACGCAGTATTTT.

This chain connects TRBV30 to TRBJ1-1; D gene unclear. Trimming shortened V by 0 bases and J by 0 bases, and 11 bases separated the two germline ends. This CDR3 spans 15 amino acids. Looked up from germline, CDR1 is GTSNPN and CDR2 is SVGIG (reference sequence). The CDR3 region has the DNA TGTGCCTGGAGTGTAGCATTCGCCGTGAACACTGAAGCTTTCTTT. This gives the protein CAWSVAFAVNTEAFF. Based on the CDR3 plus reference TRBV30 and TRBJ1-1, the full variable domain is SQTIHQWPATLVQPVGSPLSLECTVEGTSNPNLYWYRQAAGRGLQLLFYSVGIGQISSEVPQNLSASRPQDRQFILSSKKLLLSDSGFYLCAWSVAFAVNTEAFFGQGTRLTVV.

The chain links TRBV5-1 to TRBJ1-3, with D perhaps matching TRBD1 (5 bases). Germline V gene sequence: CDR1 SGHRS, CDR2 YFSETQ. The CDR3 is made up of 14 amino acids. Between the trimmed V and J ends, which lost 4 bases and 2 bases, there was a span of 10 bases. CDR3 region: CASSIQGAGNTIYF. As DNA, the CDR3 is TGCGCCAGCAGCATCCAGGGTGCTGGAAACACCATATATTTT.

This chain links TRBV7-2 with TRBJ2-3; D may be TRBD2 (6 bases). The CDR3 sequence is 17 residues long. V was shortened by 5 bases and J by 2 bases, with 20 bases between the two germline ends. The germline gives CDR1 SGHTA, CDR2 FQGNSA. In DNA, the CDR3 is TGTGCCAGCAGCCCCCTCTCGAGTAGCGGAAACACAGATACGCAGTATTTT. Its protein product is CASSPLSSSGNTDTQYF. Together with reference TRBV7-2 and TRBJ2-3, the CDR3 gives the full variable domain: GAGVSQSPSNKVTEKGKDVELRCDPISGHTALYWYRQSLGQGLEFLIYFQGNSAPDKSGLPSDRFSAERTGGSVSTLTIQRTQQEDSAVYLCASSPLSSSGNTDTQYFGPGTRLTVL.

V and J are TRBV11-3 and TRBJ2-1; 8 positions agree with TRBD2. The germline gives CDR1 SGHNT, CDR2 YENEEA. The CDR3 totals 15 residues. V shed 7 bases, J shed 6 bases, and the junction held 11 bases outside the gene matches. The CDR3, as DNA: TGTGCCAGCAAGGCAGAAGTCGGGGGGGGCAATGAGCAGTTCTTC. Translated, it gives CASKAEVGGGNEQFF.

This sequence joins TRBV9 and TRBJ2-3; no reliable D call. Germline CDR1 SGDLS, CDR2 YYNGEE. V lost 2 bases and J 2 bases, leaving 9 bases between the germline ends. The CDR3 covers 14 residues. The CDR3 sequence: CASSVSTDTDTQYF. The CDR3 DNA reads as TGTGCCAGCAGCGTCTCGACTGACACAGATACGCAGTATTTT.

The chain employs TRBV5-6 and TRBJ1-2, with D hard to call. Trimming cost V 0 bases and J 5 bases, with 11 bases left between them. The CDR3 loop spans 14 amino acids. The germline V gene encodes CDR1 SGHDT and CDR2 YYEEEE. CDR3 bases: TGTGCCAGCAGCTTGGCCGCGGGCAGATATGGCTACACCTTC. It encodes CASSLAAGRYGYTF. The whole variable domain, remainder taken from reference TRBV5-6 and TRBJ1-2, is DAGVTQSPTHLIKTRGQQVTLRCSPKSGHDTVSWYQQALGQGPQFIFQYYEEEERQRGNFPDRFSGHQFPNYSSELNVNALLLGDSALYLCASSLAAGRYGYTFGSGTRLTVV.

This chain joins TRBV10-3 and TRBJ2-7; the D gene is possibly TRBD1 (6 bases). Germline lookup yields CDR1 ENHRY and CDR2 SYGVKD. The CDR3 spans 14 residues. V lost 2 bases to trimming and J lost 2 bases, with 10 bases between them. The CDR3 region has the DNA TGTGCCATCAGTGAGCCGGACAGAGCCTACGAGCAGTACTTC. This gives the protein CAISEPDRAYEQYF.

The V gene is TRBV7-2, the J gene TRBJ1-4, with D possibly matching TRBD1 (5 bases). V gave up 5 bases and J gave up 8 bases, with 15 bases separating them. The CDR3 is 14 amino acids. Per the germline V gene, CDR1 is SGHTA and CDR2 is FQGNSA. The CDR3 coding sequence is TGTGCCAGCAGCCGCTCAGGGTCCGGGGAAAAACTGTTTTTT. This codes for CASSRSGSGEKLFF.

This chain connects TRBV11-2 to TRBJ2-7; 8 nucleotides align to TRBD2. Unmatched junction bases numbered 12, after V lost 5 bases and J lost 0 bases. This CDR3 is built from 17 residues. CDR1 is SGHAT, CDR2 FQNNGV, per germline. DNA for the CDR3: TGTGCCAGCAGCCACCCCGGGTGGCGGGGGGCCTCCTACGAGCAGTACTTC. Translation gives CASSHPGWRGASYEQYF.

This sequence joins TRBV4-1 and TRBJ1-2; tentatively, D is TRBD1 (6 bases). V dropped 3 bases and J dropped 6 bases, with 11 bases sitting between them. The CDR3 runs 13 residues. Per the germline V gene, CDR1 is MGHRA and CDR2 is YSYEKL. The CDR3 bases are TGCGCCAGCAGCCATGTCTCAGGGGATGGCTACACCTTC. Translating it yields CASSHVSGDGYTF.

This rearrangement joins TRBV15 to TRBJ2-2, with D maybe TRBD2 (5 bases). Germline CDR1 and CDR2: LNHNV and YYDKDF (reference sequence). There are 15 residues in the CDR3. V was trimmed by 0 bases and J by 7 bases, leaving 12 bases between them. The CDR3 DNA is TGTGCCACCAGCAGAGAGACACATGGGAGCGGGGAGCTGTTTTTT. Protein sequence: CATSRETHGSGELFF.

In DNA, the CDR3 is TGTGCCAGCAGCTTGTTCGCTAGCGGGGGCTCCTACGAGCAGTACTTC. Encoded protein: CASSLFASGGSYEQYF. The chain is built from TRBV5-4 and TRBJ2-7; 10 nucleotides line up with TRBD2. The V segment lost 1 base and the J segment 0 bases; nucleotides outside the gene matches: 4. CDR1 is SGHNT and CDR2 is YYREEE in the germline V gene (reference sequence). The CDR3 contains 16 residues. The whole variable domain, remainder taken from reference TRBV5-4 and TRBJ2-7, is ETGVTQSPTHLIKTRGQQVTLRCSSQSGHNTVSWYQQALGQGPQFIFQYYREEENGRGNFPPRFSGLQFPNYSSELNVNALELDDSALYLCASSLFASGGSYEQYFGPGTRLTVT.

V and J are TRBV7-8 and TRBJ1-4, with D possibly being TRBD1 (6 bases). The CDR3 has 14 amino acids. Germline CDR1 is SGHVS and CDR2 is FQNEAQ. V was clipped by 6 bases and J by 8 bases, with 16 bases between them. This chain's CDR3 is CASSFLRGGEKLFF. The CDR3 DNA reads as TGTGCCAGCAGTTTTCTAAGGGGGGGAGAAAAACTGTTTTTT.

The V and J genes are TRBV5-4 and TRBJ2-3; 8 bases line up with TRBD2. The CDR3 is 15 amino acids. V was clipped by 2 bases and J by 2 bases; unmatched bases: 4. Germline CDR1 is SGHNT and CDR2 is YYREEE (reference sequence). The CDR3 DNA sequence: TGTGCCAGCAGCTTCCGGGGGGGATCCACAGATACGCAGTATTTT. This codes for CASSFRGGSTDTQYF.

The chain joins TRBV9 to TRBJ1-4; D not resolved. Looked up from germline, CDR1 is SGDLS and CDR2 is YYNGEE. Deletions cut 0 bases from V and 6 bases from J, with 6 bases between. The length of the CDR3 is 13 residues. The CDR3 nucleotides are TGTGCCAGCAGCGTAGATGTCGATGAAAAACTGTTTTTT. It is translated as CASSVDVDEKLFF.

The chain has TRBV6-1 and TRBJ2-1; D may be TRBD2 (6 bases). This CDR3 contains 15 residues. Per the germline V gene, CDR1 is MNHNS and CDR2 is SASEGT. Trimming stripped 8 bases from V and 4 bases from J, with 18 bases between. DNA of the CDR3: TGTGCCAGCTTTAACCGGGACTGGAGATACAATGAGCAGTTCTTC. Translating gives CASFNRDWRYNEQFF.

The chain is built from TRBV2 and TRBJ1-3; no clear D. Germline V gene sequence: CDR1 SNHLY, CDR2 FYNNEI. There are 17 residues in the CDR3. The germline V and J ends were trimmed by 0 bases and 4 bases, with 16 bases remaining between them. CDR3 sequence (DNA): TGTGCCAGCAGTGAAGCGCCGCCCCGGAGTGGAGGAAACACCATATATTTT. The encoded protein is CASSEAPPRSGGNTIYF.

CDR3 DNA: TGTGCCATCAGTGAGTCTCCTAGCGGGCCTTCCTACGAGCAGTACTTC. This codes for CAISESPSGPSYEQYF. The chain recombines TRBV10-3 with TRBJ2-7; 8 bases map to TRBD2. This CDR3 region has 16 residues. Germline CDR1 ENHRY, CDR2 SYGVKD. With V trimmed by 0 bases and J by 1 base, 5 bases remained unmatched.

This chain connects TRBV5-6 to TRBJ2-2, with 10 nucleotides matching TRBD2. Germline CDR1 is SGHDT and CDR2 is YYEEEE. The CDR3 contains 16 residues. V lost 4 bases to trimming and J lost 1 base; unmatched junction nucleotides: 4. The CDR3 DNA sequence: TGTGCCAGCAGCCCTGGACTAGCGGTGAACACCGGGGAGCTGTTTTTT. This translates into CASSPGLAVNTGELFF. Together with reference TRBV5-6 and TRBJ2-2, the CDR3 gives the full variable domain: DAGVTQSPTHLIKTRGQQVTLRCSPKSGHDTVSWYQQALGQGPQFIFQYYEEEERQRGNFPDRFSGHQFPNYSSELNVNALLLGDSALYLCASSPGLAVNTGELFFGEGSRLTVL.

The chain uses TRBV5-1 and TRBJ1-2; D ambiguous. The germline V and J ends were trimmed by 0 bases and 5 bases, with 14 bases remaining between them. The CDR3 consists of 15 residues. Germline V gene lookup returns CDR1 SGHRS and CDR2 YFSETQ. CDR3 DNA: TGCGCCAGCAGCTTGGGAGGCCCCGGGAGGTATGGCTACACCTTC. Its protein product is CASSLGGPGRYGYTF.

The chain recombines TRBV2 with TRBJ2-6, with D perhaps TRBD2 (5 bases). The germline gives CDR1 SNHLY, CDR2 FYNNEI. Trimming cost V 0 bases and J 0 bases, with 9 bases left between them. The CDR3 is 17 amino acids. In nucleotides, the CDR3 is TGTGCCAGCAGTGAAGCGCGAGGGAACTCTGGGGCCAACGTCCTGACTTTC. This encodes CASSEARGNSGANVLTF.

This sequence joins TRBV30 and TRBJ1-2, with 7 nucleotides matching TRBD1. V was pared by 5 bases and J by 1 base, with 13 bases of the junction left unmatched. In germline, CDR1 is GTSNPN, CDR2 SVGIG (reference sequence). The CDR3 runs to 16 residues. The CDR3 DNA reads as TGTGCCTGGTTAGAGTCCCCCGGACAGGATAACTATGGCTACACCTTC. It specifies CAWLESPGQDNYGYTF.